This TCR beta chain stems from a study of neurological immune-mediated disorders. TCRdb used MiXCR to reprocess the 5' RACE reads, holding one entry per CDR3 protein. The data hold tens of thousands of distinct CDR3 sequences, with about 6% observed a single time. The table lists this clonotype with many counts. CDR1 and CDR2 (germline): MGHRA, YSYEKL. After removal of 3 bases from V and 8 bases from J, the junction contained 9 bases not matched to a gene. The CDR3 has 15 amino acids. This receptor was taken from a woman aged 40 to 50 in good health. The chain has TRBV4-1 and TRBJ2-1, with 8 bases that match TRBD2. Sequencing was performed on CD4+ T cells from blood. The CDR3 DNA follows: TGCGCCAGCAGCCAGGGACTAGTGGGACCCTATGAGCAGTTCTTC. It encodes CASSQGLVGPYEQFF.